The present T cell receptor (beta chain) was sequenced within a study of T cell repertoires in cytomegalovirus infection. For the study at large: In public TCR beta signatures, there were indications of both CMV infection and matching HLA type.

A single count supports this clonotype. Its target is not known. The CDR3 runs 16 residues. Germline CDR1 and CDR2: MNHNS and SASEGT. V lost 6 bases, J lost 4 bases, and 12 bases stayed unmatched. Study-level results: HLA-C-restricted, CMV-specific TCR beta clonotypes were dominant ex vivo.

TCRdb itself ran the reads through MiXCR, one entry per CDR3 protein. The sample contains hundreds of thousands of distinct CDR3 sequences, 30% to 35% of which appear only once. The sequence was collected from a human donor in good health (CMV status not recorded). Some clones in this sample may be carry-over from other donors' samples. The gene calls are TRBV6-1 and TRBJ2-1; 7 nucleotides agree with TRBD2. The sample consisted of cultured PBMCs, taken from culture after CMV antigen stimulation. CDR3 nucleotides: TGTGCCAGCAGCCCGGGAGGAGGGCGGTTTTACAATGAGCAGTTCTTC. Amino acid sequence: CASSPGGGRFYNEQFF.